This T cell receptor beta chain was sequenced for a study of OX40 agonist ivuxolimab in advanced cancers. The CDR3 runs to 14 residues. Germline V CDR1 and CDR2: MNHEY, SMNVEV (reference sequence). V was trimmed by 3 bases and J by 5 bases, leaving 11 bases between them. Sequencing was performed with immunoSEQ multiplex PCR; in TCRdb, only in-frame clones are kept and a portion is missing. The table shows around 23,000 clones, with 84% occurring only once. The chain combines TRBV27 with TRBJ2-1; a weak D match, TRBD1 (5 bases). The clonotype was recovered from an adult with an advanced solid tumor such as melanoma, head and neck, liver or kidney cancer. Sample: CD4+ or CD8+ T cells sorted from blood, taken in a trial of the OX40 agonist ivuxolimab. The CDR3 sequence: CASSFQGENNEQFF. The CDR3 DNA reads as TGTGCCAGCAGTTTTCAGGGCGAGAACAATGAGCAGTTCTTC.